These 15 T cell receptor beta chains share one sample of origin, sequenced in a study of T cells after yellow fever vaccination. TCRdb reprocessed the 5' RACE reads with MiXCR, giving one entry per CDR3 protein. This table has approximately 550,000 distinct CDR3 sequences, roughly 12% appearing once. Specimen: PBMCs, collected on the day of the yellow fever booster vaccination. These receptors were collected from a man aged 30 to 39 who received the YFV17D yellow fever vaccine.

This clonotype was seen more than once but under ten times. The genes are TRBV5-1 and TRBJ2-5; D might be TRBD1 (6 bases). Germline CDR1 and CDR2: SGHRS and YFSETQ. This CDR3 region has 14 residues. Trimming shortened V by 0 bases and J by 4 bases, and 10 bases separated the two germline ends. CDR3 nucleotide sequence: TGCGCCAGCAGCTTGGCAGGGGACCCAGAGACCCAGTACTTC. It is translated as CASSLAGDPETQYF.

In this sample, this clonotype turned up a few times. The chain has TRBV2 and TRBJ2-1; possible D gene TRBD1, 6 bases. The CDR3 has 15 amino acids. V was clipped by 3 bases and J by 4 bases, with 13 bases between them. CDR1 and CDR2 from the germline V gene are SNHLY and FYNNEI. CDR3 bases: TGTGCCAGCAGTGACAGGACAGCTAGTTACAATGAGCAGTTCTTC. Protein sequence: CASSDRTASYNEQFF.

The CDR3: CASSLAQKGGWSYNEQFF. As DNA, the CDR3 is TGTGCCAGCAGTTTAGCCCAGAAAGGGGGGTGGTCCTACAATGAGCAGTTCTTC. This chain links TRBV12-3 or TRBV12-4 with TRBJ2-1, with D possibly called TRBD1 or TRBD2 (6 bases each). Trimming pared 0 bases from V and 1 base from J, leaving 16 bases between. The length of the CDR3 is 18 residues.

In this sample, this clonotype turned up many times. The chain links TRBV9 to TRBJ2-3; D remains ambiguous. The germline gives CDR1 SGDLS, CDR2 YYNGEE. The V end lost 2 bases, the J end lost 5 bases, and 12 bases lay between the germline ends. The length of the CDR3 is 14 residues. CDR3 nucleotide sequence: TGTGCCAGCAGCGTTAGTATGACGGGAGATACGCAGTATTTT. It yields the protein CASSVSMTGDTQYF.

The chain carries TRBV18 and TRBJ2-7; D remains ambiguous. CDR1 is KGHSH and CDR2 is LQKENI in the germline V gene. The CDR3 sequence is 16 residues long. V shed 5 bases and J shed 0 bases, with 17 bases lying between them. For the CDR3, the DNA is TGTGCCAGCTCAGATCTCACCCACCCTAGCTCCTACGAGCAGTACTTC. Translating it yields CASSDLTHPSSYEQYF.

This clonotype has only a few counts. The gene calls are TRBV25-1 and TRBJ2-7, with no clear D. Trimming shortened V by 8 bases and J by 2 bases, and 19 bases separated the two germline ends. CDR1 MGHDK and CDR2 SYGVNS come from the germline V gene. CDR3 length equals 15 residues. The CDR3 sequence: CASLDPAADPYEQYF. CDR3 sequence (DNA): TGTGCCAGCCTTGACCCTGCCGCGGACCCCTACGAGCAGTACTTC.

This sequence joins TRBV7-7 and TRBJ2-3, with D hard to call. The CDR3 has 13 residues. The V end was cut by 3 bases, the J end by 2 bases, with 6 bases between. Germline V CDR1 and CDR2: SSHAT, FNYEAQ (reference sequence). CDR3 coding DNA: TGTGCCAGCAGCTTCGGATTCACAGATACGCAGTATTTT. Translated, it gives CASSFGFTDTQYF.

The V and J genes are TRBV2 and TRBJ2-1; 8 bases line up with TRBD1. Germline trimming cut 8 bases from V and 4 bases from J; bases unmatched to any gene: 7. In germline, CDR1 is SNHLY, CDR2 FYNNEI. The CDR3 spans 14 residues. The CDR3 nucleotides read TGTGCCAGCTCCCCAGGGGGCTTGTACAATGAGCAGTTCTTC. It codes for CASSPGGLYNEQFF.

The chain links TRBV7-2 to TRBJ2-3; either TRBD1 or TRBD2 may fit D (5 bases each). V lost 2 bases to trimming and J lost 4 bases, with 19 bases between them. This CDR3 spans 17 amino acids. CDR1 SGHTA and CDR2 FQGNSA come from the germline V gene. CDR3 coding DNA: TGTGCCAGCAGCTTAACCTGGGGGAGTAAAGGGGCAGATACGCAGTATTTT. Its protein product is CASSLTWGSKGADTQYF.

J is TRBJ1-2 and V is TRBV7-2; D is unclear. Germline values: CDR1 SGHTA, CDR2 FQGNSA. The CDR3 covers 14 residues. With 0 bases removed from V and 2 bases from J, the gap between germline ends came to 7 bases. The CDR3 bases are TGTGCCAGCAGCTTAGCTGGTGTGAACTATGGCTACACCTTC. As protein: CASSLAGVNYGYTF.

The CDR3 region is CASSVGRNRVNNEQFF. CDR3 coding DNA: TGTGCCAGCAGCGTGGGTAGGAATAGGGTAAACAATGAGCAGTTCTTC. V is TRBV9 and J is TRBJ2-1, with D unclear. Trimming left V 2 bases short and J 5 bases short, with 17 bases between. CDR1 and CDR2 (germline): SGDLS, YYNGEE. CDR3 length: 16 residues. Drawing the rest from reference TRBV9 and TRBJ2-1, the complete variable domain is DSGVTQTPKHLITATGQRVTLRCSPRSGDLSVYWYQQSLDQGLQFLIQYYNGEERAKGNILERFSAQQFPDLHSELNLSSLELGDSALYFCASSVGRNRVNNEQFFGPGTRLTVL.

The gene calls are TRBV6-5 and TRBJ1-2; the D is unclear. Trimming took off 2 bases at V and 7 bases at J, with 11 bases between the two ends. CDR3 length equals 13 residues. CDR1 and CDR2 (germline): MNHEY, SVGAGI. CDR3 sequence reads: CASSYESGFGYTF. The DNA for the CDR3 is TGTGCCAGCAGTTACGAGTCGGGGTTTGGCTACACCTTC.

This clonotype was observed a handful of times. CDR3 amino acids: CASSPTGGGVPQHF. The CDR3, as DNA: TGTGCCAGCAGCCCTACAGGTGGTGGTGTGCCCCAGCATTTT. The chain employs TRBV7-2 and TRBJ1-5, with D perhaps TRBD1 (5 bases). Germline loops: CDR1 SGHTA, CDR2 FQGNSA. V was clipped by 5 bases and J by 9 bases, with 17 bases between them. The CDR3 is made up of 14 amino acids.

The chain carries TRBV5-5 and TRBJ2-4; weak D call: TRBD2 (5 bases). Germline V gives CDR1 SGHKS, CDR2 YYEKEE (reference sequence). V was trimmed by 3 bases and J by 13 bases, leaving 17 bases between them. This CDR3 has 13 residues. CDR3 bases: TGTGCCAGCAGCTCCGAACACACCGGGAACCAGTACTTC. It translates to CASSSEHTGNQYF.

This clonotype was observed many times. The V gene is TRBV7-2, the J gene TRBJ2-7; TRBD2 might be the D (6 bases). Deletions cut 5 bases from V and 6 bases from J, with 14 bases between. This CDR3 has 13 residues. Per the germline V gene, CDR1 is SGHTA and CDR2 is FQGNSA. The CDR3 protein is CASSPGTVAEQYF. The CDR3 bases are TGTGCCAGCAGCCCGGGGACTGTAGCCGAGCAGTACTTC.